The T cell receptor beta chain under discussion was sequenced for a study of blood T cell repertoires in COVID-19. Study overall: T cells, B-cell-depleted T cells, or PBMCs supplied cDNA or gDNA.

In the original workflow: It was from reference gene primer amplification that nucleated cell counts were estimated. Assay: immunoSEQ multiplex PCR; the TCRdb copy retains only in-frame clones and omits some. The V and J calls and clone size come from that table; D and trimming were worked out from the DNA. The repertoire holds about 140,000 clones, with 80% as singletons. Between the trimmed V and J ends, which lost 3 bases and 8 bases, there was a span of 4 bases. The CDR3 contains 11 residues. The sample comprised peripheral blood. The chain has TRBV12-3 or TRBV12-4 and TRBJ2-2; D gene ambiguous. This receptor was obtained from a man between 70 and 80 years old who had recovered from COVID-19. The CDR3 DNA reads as TGTGCCAGCAGTTTGTCGGGGGAGCTGTTTTTT. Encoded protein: CASSLSGELFF.